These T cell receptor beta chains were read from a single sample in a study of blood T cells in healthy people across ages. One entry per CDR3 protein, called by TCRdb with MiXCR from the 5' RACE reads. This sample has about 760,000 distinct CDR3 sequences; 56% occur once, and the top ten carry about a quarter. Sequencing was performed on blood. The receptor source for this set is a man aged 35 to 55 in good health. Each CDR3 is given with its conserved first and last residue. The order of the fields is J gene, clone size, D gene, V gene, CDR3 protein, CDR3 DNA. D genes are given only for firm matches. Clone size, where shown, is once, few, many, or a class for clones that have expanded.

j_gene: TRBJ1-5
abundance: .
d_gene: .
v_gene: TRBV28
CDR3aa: CASRRELGPQHF
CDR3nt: TGTGCCAGCAGGAGGGAATTGGGGCCCCAGCATTTT

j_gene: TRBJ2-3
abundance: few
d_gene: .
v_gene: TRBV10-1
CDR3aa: CASKANAGGDTQYF
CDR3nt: TGCGCCAGTAAAGCAAACGCCGGGGGAGACACGCAGTATTTT

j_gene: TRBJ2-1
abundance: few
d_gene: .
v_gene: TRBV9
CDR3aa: CASMGSYGEQFF
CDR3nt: TGTGCCAGCATGGGCAGCTATGGCGAGCAGTTCTTC

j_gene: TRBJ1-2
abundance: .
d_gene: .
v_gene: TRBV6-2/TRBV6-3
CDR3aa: CASSLEAPYGYTF
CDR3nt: TGTGCCAGCAGTTTGGAGGCCCCCTATGGCTACACCTTC

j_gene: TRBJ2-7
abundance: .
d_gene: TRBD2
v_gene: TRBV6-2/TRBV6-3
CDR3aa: CASSTRTSGGFYEQYF
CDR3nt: TGTGCCAGCAGTACCCGGACTAGCGGGGGGTTCTACGAGCAGTACTTC

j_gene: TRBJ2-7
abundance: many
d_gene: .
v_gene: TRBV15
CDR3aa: CATSKDRQNYEQYF
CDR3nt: TGTGCCACCAGCAAAGACAGGCAGAACTACGAGCAGTACTTC

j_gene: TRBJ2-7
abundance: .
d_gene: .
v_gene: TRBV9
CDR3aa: CASSLRELAYEQYF
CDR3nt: TGTGCCAGCAGCCTACGGGAATTAGCCTACGAGCAGTACTTC

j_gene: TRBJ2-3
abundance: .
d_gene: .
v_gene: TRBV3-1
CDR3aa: CASRQTSTDTQYF
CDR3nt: TGTGCCAGCCGGCAAACCAGCACAGATACGCAGTATTTT

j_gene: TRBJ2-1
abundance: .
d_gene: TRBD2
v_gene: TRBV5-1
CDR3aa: CASSLSTGTSERGEQFF
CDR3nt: TGCGCCAGCAGCTTATCCACCGGGACTAGCGAGCGCGGTGAGCAGTTCTTC

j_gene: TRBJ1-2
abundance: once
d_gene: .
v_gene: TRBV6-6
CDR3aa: CASSYGEGLNYGYTF
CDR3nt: TGTGCCAGCAGTTATGGAGAAGGGCTTAACTATGGCTACACCTTC

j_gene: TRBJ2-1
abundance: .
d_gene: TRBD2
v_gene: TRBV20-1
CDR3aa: CSSKASGASNEQFF
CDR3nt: TGCAGTTCGAAGGCGAGCGGGGCGTCCAATGAGCAGTTCTTC

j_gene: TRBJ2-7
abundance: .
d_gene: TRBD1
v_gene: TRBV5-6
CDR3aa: CASSFTGTVEQYF
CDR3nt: TGTGCCAGCAGTTTTACGGGGACAGTCGAGCAGTACTTC

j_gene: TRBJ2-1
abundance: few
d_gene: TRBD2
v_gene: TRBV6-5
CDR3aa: CASSYSGVEQFF
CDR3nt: TGTGCCAGCAGTTATAGCGGGGTTGAGCAGTTCTTC

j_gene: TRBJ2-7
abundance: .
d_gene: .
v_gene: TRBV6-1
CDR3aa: CASSDAGQPDPYGQYF
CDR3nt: TGTGCCAGCAGTGACGCCGGACAGCCGGATCCCTACGGGCAGTACTTC

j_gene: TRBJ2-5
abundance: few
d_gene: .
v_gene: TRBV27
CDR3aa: CASSLTAKETQYF
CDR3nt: TGTGCCAGCAGTTTAACAGCCAAAGAGACCCAGTACTTC

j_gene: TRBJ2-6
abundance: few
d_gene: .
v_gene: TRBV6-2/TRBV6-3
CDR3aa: CASRPRSGANVLTF
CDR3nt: TGTGCCAGCAGGCCGCGTTCTGGGGCCAACGTCCTGACTTTC

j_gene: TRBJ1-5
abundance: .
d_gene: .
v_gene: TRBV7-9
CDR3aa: CASTVGQGSNQPEHF
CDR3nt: .

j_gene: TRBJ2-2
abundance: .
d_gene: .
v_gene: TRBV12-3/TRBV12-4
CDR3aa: CASSQSGRGELFF
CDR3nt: TGTGCCAGCAGCCAGTCAGGGCGGGGAGAGCTGTTTTTT

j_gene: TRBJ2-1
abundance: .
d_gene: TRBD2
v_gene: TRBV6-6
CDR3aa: CASELLSGGPQEQFF
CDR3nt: TGTGCCAGCGAACTCCTTAGCGGGGGGCCCCAAGAGCAGTTCTTC

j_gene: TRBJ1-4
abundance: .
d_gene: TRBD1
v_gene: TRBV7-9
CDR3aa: CASSSRTGRDEKLFF
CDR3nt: TGTGCCAGCAGCTCTCGGACAGGGAGGGATGAAAAACTGTTTTTT

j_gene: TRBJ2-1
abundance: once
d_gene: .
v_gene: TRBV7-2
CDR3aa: CASSPEQYRYNEQFF
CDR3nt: TGTGCCAGCAGCCCGGAACAGTACCGCTACAATGAGCAGTTCTTC

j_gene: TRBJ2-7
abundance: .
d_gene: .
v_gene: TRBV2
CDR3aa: CAGQAKTYEQYF
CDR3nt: TGTGCCGGTCAAGCAAAGACCTACGAGCAGTACTTC

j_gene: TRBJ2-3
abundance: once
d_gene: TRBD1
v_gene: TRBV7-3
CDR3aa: CASSTYRGADTQYF
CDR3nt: TGTGCCAGCAGCACCTACAGGGGCGCAGATACGCAGTATTTT

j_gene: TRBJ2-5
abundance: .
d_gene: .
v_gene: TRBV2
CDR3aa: CASTITGSETQYF
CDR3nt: TGTGCCAGCACCATAACGGGGTCGGAGACCCAGTACTTC

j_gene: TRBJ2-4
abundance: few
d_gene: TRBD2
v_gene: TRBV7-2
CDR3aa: CASSLSRGGQNIQYF
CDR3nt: TGTGCCAGCAGCCTCTCCCGGGGGGGCCAGAACATTCAGTACTTC

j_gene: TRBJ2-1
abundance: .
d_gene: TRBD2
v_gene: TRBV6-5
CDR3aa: CASRFGLVMGEQFF
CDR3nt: TGTGCCAGCCGGTTCGGACTAGTGATGGGTGAGCAGTTCTTC

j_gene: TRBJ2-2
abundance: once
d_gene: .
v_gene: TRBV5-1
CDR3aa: CASSVEGAGELFF
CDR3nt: TGCGCCAGCAGCGTGGAGGGGGCAGGGGAGCTGTTTTTT

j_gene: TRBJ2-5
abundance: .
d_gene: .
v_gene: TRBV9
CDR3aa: CASSVRGNQETQYF
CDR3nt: TGTGCCAGCAGCGTCCGCGGGAACCAAGAGACCCAGTACTTC